Listed here are 24 T cell receptor beta chains from one sample, sequenced in a study of T-cell reconstitution after alpha-beta-depleted transplantation in children. The TCRbeta library was prepared with unique molecular identifiers. TCRdb independently ran MiXCR on the PCR reads; one entry per CDR3 protein. The sample shows around 300,000 distinct CDR3 sequences, 10% of them seen only once. Sequencing used PBMCs, obtained before TCRalphabeta/CD19-depleted stem cell transplant. The source of these receptors is a boy under two years old with acute myeloid leukemia, due to receive a stem cell transplant.

This clonotype was counted between two and nine times. The chain joins TRBV3-1 to TRBJ2-7; 8 bases are a match to TRBD1. Trimming took 2 bases from V and 2 from J; bases not matched to a gene: 8. Germline V CDR1 and CDR2: LGHDT, YNNKEL (reference sequence). This CDR3 contains 16 residues. The CDR3 protein is CASSQWAGQETYEQYF. As DNA, the CDR3 is TGTGCCAGCAGCCAATGGGCGGGACAGGAGACCTACGAGCAGTACTTC.

This clonotype was seen a handful of times. The V call is TRBV19, the J call TRBJ1-2; D is uncertain. Trimming removed 7 bases from V and 2 bases from J, with 14 bases in between. Looked up from germline, CDR1 is LNHDA and CDR2 is SQIVND (reference sequence). This CDR3 has 14 residues. As DNA, the CDR3 is TGTGCCAGTAAATCGGCTGGCGTCAACTATGGCTACACCTTC. Translated: CASKSAGVNYGYTF.

This clonotype appeared many times. The genes are TRBV6-5 and TRBJ2-2; 7 bases agree with TRBD1. CDR1 is MNHEY and CDR2 is SVGAGI in the germline V gene. The length of the CDR3 is 14 residues. V dropped 2 bases and J dropped 4; count of bases not matched to a gene: 1. For the CDR3, the DNA is TGTGCCAGCAGTTACGAGGGGGCCACCGGGGAGCTGTTTTTT. This translates into CASSYEGATGELFF.

This clonotype was observed a few times. Written as DNA, the CDR3 is TGTGCCAGCAGCTTAGCGCCCAGCGGGGGAGTAGGGTACAATGAGCAGTTCTTC. Protein product: CASSLAPSGGVGYNEQFF. The chain carries TRBV7-6 and TRBJ2-1, with TRBD2 matching 8 bases. The V gene's germline CDR1 is SGHVS and CDR2 FNYEAQ. Germline trimming cut 0 bases from V and 4 bases from J; bases unmatched to any gene: 11. CDR3 length: 18 residues. The variable domain in full, with the rest retrieved from reference TRBV7-6 and TRBJ2-1, is GAGVSQSPRYKVTKRGQDVALRCDPISGHVSLYWYRQALGQGPEFLTYFNYEAQQDKSGLPNDRFSAERPEGSISTLTIQRTEQRDSAMYRCASSLAPSGGVGYNEQFFGPGTRLTVL.

In this sample, this clonotype turned up many times. The gene calls are TRBV5-1 and TRBJ1-5; 8 bases map to TRBD1. The length of the CDR3 is 14 residues. Trimming at V came to 4 bases and at J to 5 bases, leaving 5 bases not matched to a gene. CDR1 is SGHRS and CDR2 is YFSETQ in the germline V gene. CDR3 DNA: TGCGCCAGCAGCCCCGGGACAGGATATCAGCCCCAGCATTTT. Its protein is CASSPGTGYQPQHF.

This clonotype has a count of ten or more. This chain connects TRBV28 to TRBJ1-5; 10 nucleotides line up with TRBD1. Per the germline V gene, CDR1 is MDHEN and CDR2 is SYDVKM. The V gene end was trimmed by 5 bases and the J gene end by 5 bases; junction bases not matched to a gene: 6. This CDR3 has 15 amino acids. The CDR3 here is CASSPGTGADQPQHF. CDR3 nucleotide sequence: TGTGCCAGCAGTCCCGGGACAGGGGCGGATCAGCCCCAGCATTTT.

This sequence joins TRBV28 and TRBJ1-3; D call uncertain. This CDR3 comprises 14 residues. Trimming pared 2 bases from V and 2 bases from J, leaving 7 bases between. Germline lookup yields CDR1 MDHEN and CDR2 SYDVKM. CDR3 coding DNA: TGTGCCAGCAGTTTAATAGGGACTGGAAACACCATATATTTT. This gives the protein CASSLIGTGNTIYF.

This clonotype appeared many times. The chain is built from TRBV6-1 and TRBJ2-4; D perhaps matches TRBD2 (5 bases). The CDR3 extends over 14 amino acids. Germline assignment: CDR1 MNHNS and CDR2 SASEGT. Trimming stripped 6 bases from V and 2 bases from J, with 11 bases between. This CDR3 is CASSNAGSKNIQYF. Here the CDR3 DNA reads TGTGCCAGCAGCAACGCGGGTTCCAAAAACATTCAGTACTTC.

The table lists this clonotype with many counts. This chain links TRBV28 with TRBJ2-7, with D perhaps TRBD2 (6 bases). Trimming pared 6 bases from V and 1 base from J, leaving 16 bases between. Per germline, CDR1 MDHEN and CDR2 SYDVKM. The CDR3 is 15 amino acids. CDR3 protein: CASSSFGTFSYEQYF. CDR3 DNA: TGTGCCAGCAGCAGTTTCGGGACTTTTTCCTACGAGCAGTACTTC.

This clonotype showed up many times. This rearrangement joins TRBV6-2 or TRBV6-3 to TRBJ2-1; D is uncertain. Germline V gene data show CDR1 as MNHEY and CDR2 as SVGEGT. The CDR3 length is 12 residues. The ends were cut back, 4 bases at V and 5 bases at J, with 6 bases in the middle. The CDR3: CASSFSNNEQFF. DNA for the CDR3: TGTGCCAGCAGTTTTTCCAACAATGAGCAGTTCTTC.

The chain joins TRBV9 to TRBJ2-7; 9 nucleotides match TRBD1. The germline CDR1 and CDR2 sequences are SGDLS and YYNGEE. The V segment lost 5 bases and the J segment 3 bases; nucleotides outside the gene matches: 9. The CDR3 sequence is 15 residues long. CDR3: CASSPTGGPDYEQYF. CDR3 DNA: TGTGCCAGCAGTCCCACAGGGGGCCCTGACTACGAGCAGTACTTC.

This clonotype was recorded many times. The J gene is TRBJ1-2, the V gene TRBV7-9; 8 bases agree with TRBD1. CDR3 length: 14 amino acids. The J segment lost 4 bases and the V segment lost 4 bases, leaving 5 bases of the junction unmatched. Looked up from germline, CDR1 is SEHNR and CDR2 is FQNEAQ (reference sequence). The CDR3, as DNA: TGTGCCAGCAGCTCTCCAGGGGGCGGCTATGGCTACACCTTC. It codes for CASSSPGGGYGYTF. Filled out from reference TRBV7-9 and TRBJ1-2, the complete variable domain reads DTGVSQNPRHKITKRGQNVTFRCDPISEHNRLYWYRQTLGQGPEFLTYFQNEAQLEKSRLLSDRFSAERPKGSFSTLEIQRTEQGDSAMYLCASSSPGGGYGYTFGSGTRLTVV.

This clonotype was seen at least ten times. The chain combines TRBV12-3 or TRBV12-4 with TRBJ2-1; 10 bases are shared with TRBD1. This CDR3 is built from 15 residues. After removal of 5 bases from V and 2 bases from J, the junction contained 3 bases not matched to a gene. Written as DNA, the CDR3 is TGTGCCAGCAGTATGGGACAGGGGACCTACAATGAGCAGTTCTTC. This codes for CASSMGQGTYNEQFF.

The sample holds many counts of this clonotype. This chain connects TRBV5-1 to TRBJ1-6; TRBD1 matches 7 bases. CDR3 length equals 14 residues. Germline CDR1 and CDR2: SGHRS and YFSETQ. Trimming cost V 2 bases and J 5 bases; bases outside gene matches: 1. As DNA, the CDR3 is TGCGCCAGCAGCTTAGGGACAGATAATTCACCCCTCCACTTT. It encodes CASSLGTDNSPLHF.

This clonotype was recorded many times. The chain carries TRBV7-3 and TRBJ2-3, with 8 bases matching TRBD2. CDR3 length: 16 residues. The V and J ends lost 3 bases and 5 bases, in that order; junction bases with no gene match: 10. The germline CDR1 and CDR2 sequences are SGHTA and FQGTGA. As DNA, the CDR3 is TGTGCCAGCAGCTTCAACGGGGGGGGGGCCGGAGATACGCAGTATTTT. This translates into CASSFNGGGAGDTQYF.

This clonotype was seen repeatedly, ten times or more. The chain is built from TRBV11-2 and TRBJ2-3; no reliable D call. V lost 5 bases to trimming and J lost 3 bases, with 18 bases between them. Germline V gene lookup returns CDR1 SGHAT and CDR2 FQNNGV. This CDR3 is 16 amino acids long. The CDR3 is CASSRMILDQTDTQYF. The CDR3 nucleotides are TGTGCCAGCAGCCGCATGATACTGGACCAGACAGATACGCAGTATTTT.

This chain joins TRBV6-1 and TRBJ2-5; D perhaps matches TRBD2 (6 bases). The V gene's germline CDR1 is MNHNS and CDR2 SASEGT. V lost 4 bases and J lost 1, with 16 bases in between. This CDR3 has 16 residues. Written as DNA, the CDR3 is TGTGCCAGCAGTGGCGGGTCGGGACTTGTCCAAGAGACCCAGTACTTC. Residues: CASSGGSGLVQETQYF.

In this sample, this clonotype turned up a few times. J is TRBJ2-1 and V is TRBV24-1, with TRBD2 matching over 12 bases. Trimming cost V 2 bases and J 5 bases; bases outside gene matches: 9. The CDR3 runs to 18 residues. Per the germline V gene, CDR1 is KGHDR and CDR2 is SFDVKD. The CDR3 DNA follows: TGTGCCACCAGTGATTGGGGGTCGACTAGCGGGAGAGACAATGAGCAGTTCTTC. Protein: CATSDWGSTSGRDNEQFF.

The rearrangement uses TRBV6-2 or TRBV6-3 and TRBJ2-2, with TRBD2 matching over 7 bases. Germline V gene sequence: CDR1 MNHEY, CDR2 SVGEGT. The junction had 7 bases not matched to a gene; V was cut back by 10 bases and J by 2 bases. This CDR3 contains 14 residues. CDR3 amino acids: CATSSSGNTGELFF. The CDR3 DNA is TGTGCCACATCCTCTAGCGGAAACACCGGGGAGCTGTTTTTT.

This clonotype was found many times. The chain employs TRBV12-3 or TRBV12-4 and TRBJ2-7; 9 nucleotides match TRBD2. V trimming: 3 bases; J trimming: 0 bases; junction bases outside the gene matches: 3. The CDR3 totals 15 residues. As DNA, the CDR3 is TGTGCCAGCAGTTTCGGTAGCGGGAGCTCCTACGAGCAGTACTTC. Protein sequence: CASSFGSGSSYEQYF.

In this sample, this clonotype turned up many times. The chain is built from TRBV4-3 and TRBJ2-1; a possible D gene is TRBD1 (7 bases). The CDR3 contains 15 residues. Germline V gene sequence: CDR1 LGHNA, CDR2 YSLEER. The V gene lost 6 bases and the J gene lost 8 bases, with 20 bases spanning the gap. This CDR3 is CASRSGGFASDEQFF. The CDR3 DNA sequence: TGCGCCAGCAGGTCAGGGGGGTTTGCGTCGGATGAGCAGTTCTTC.

The sample holds many counts of this clonotype. This chain joins TRBV4-2 and TRBJ2-5; TRBD2 matches 11 bases. Germline values: CDR1 LGHNA, CDR2 YNFKEQ. This CDR3 comprises 17 residues. Germline trimming cut 0 bases from V and 5 bases from J; bases unmatched to any gene: 8. The CDR3 sequence is CASSQDRAASGGETQYF. The DNA of the CDR3 is TGTGCCAGCAGCCAAGATCGAGCGGCTAGCGGGGGGGAGACCCAGTACTTC.

The V gene is TRBV4-3, the J gene TRBJ2-3; D gene uncertain. Germline V gene data show CDR1 as LGHNA and CDR2 as YSLEER. This CDR3 spans 16 amino acids. The V end was cut by 0 bases, the J end by 1 base, with 11 bases between. CDR3 DNA: TGCGCCAGCAGCCAAGATGTGCGTTTAGGCACAGATACGCAGTATTTT. This translates into CASSQDVRLGTDTQYF.

The chain joins TRBV7-9 to TRBJ2-7; D perhaps matches TRBD2 (6 bases). The CDR3 runs 16 residues. The germline CDR1 and CDR2 sequences are SEHNR and FQNEAQ (reference sequence). Trimming left V 1 base short and J 5 bases short, with 18 bases between. The CDR3 coding sequence is TGTGCCAGCAGCTTAGTCCGGGGGACCTATAGGAACGAGCAGTACTTC. It is translated as CASSLVRGTYRNEQYF.